The entry below gives a single T cell receptor beta chain sequence along with its context. Its antigen remains undetermined. One base away there is no much larger clone; base qualities are not given. The cohort consisted of some 670 healthy bone marrow donors. Cohort members were all nominally healthy when sampled, although unrecorded immune exposures were likely present. The donor tested CMV seronegative and was one of the 352 seronegative cohort members. A peripheral blood sample was provided by each donor, and peripheral blood mononuclear cells were used for TCR beta sequencing. Genomic DNA extraction from the blood cell samples was performed with the Qiagen DNeasy Blood Extraction Kit. The data are from a study of cytomegalovirus exposure and HLA in healthy donors (dated 2017 in TCRdb). In terms of the full investigation: An earlier analysis of about 530 of the donors reported around 280 Gb of sequence data and around 120 million unique TCR beta sequences obtained from some 200 million T cells. An early release that covered 640 HLA-typed donors contained about 300 gigabases of sequencing data and some 87 million unique TCR sequences. Of the 398 genotyped donors, approximately 81% were placed in the genetic ancestry cluster associated with self-reported Caucasian donors. The aim of the study was to test whether cataloging public T cell receptors could identify signatures of past pathogen exposure. The study profiled the T cell repertoires of 500 to 800 subjects by immunosequencing and related them to cytomegalovirus serostatus. In addition to the first cohort of roughly 670 subjects, a separate validation cohort of 130 or so different subjects was used. High-throughput TCR immunosequencing, statistical association of individual TCRs with disease status, and machine learning were combined to predict cytomegalovirus infection status. A later analysis re-examined previously published TCR beta repertoires from more than 650 donors and added high-resolution HLA genotyping to investigate patterns of TCR occurrence. Rather than using new phenotypic data, the later analysis identified candidate immune exposures from TCR beta sequences and from how often those sequences occurred across donors. To decide whether each TCR beta V gene segment behaved as functional or pseudogenic, an earlier analysis of 587 of the donors relied on high-throughput TCR beta sequencing. Donor age, sex, ethnicity and CMV serostatus were collected together with the repertoire data. A later genetic analysis took genome-wide SNP genotypes for about 55% of the 666 donors and used that subset as a discovery cohort. Every repertoire in the discovery cohort had been generated on one and the same sequencing platform. HLA typing included class I and class II loci at four-digit resolution. The number of typed donors differed by locus: about 629-630 for A, B, C, DRB1 and DQB1; approximately 520 for DQA1; 606 for DPA1; and some 430 for DPB1. Five DR-DQ haplotypes were treated as single units for association and clustering because of strong linkage in the cohort. On average, over 200,000 unique TCR beta nucleotide sequences were sequenced per donor among 398 genotyped donors of the cohort, with roughly 20% of those sequences being non-productive. The research as a whole found: Most TCR sequences were observed very rarely across donors, whereas some public TCRs were present in many individuals. In a later analysis, around 15,000 TCR beta sequences were associated with specific HLA alleles at a false discovery rate of 0.05. Some IMGT-functional V segments, including TRBV6-2 and TRBV6-3, could not be distinguished by the 87-base-pair reads and were therefore excluded. Three of the identified cytomegalovirus-associated TCR beta chains were confirmed in vitro to be specific for cytomegalovirus antigens. Correlated functional status among segregating V segments might reflect linkage disequilibrium, but an unknown experimental factor could not be ruled out. HLA typing was unavailable for some donors at each locus, so association tests used only the typed subset. Several of the top co-occurrence clusters appeared to be linked to parvovirus B19, influenza, CMV and Epstein-Barr virus, according to a later analysis. The cohort was sequenced for TCR beta chains only, and without alpha or paired-chain data the features that could be detected were limited. In an earlier analysis of 450 to 750 of the donors, most TCR beta V segments appeared in productive rearrangements about 87% or about 30% of the time, broadly matching IMGT annotations. For the cohort, immune exposure information was limited to CMV serostatus. A cluster of highly shared sequence variants was judged likely to be a technical artifact of the sequencing pipeline. In a later analysis, TCR association rates were found to vary across HLA loci, with the most associated TCRs seen for DRB1 alleles and the fewest for HLA-C alleles. The earlier analysis of around 600 of the donors excluded over 15 rarely observed V segments, including chromosome 9 orphons, because counts were too low. Cytomegalovirus status was reported to be diagnosed by the classifier with high specificity and sensitivity in both the original and validation cohorts. Most CMV-associated TCR beta chains appeared to be HLA-restricted in a later analysis, and the HLA associations seemed to be driven largely by CMV exposure. Roughly uniform sequencing depth across donors was assumed in presence/absence analyses, although this assumption may not hold. A total of 150 to 200 TCR beta chains were listed by the study as associated with cytomegalovirus. It was suggested by the authors that the approach could potentially be generalized to other disease states and immunological phenotypes. V-gene and J-gene trimming of TCR beta chains was associated with a missense DCLRE1C variant in a later genetic analysis, and the association was replicated in an independent cohort. In a later genetic analysis, fewer N-insertions in productive TCRs were reported among donors in an Asian-associated ancestry cluster than the roughly 700-donor mean. When HLA alleles, especially DR and DQ, strongly co-occurred, TCR associations were difficult to assign to individual alleles. A further reported finding was that TCR beta sequences accurately predicted the HLA-A and HLA-B alleles for most subjects in the first cohort. Compared with equally common non-associated chains, HLA-associated TCR beta chains in a later analysis were more clonally expanded and had lower generation probabilities.

Library preparation employed the immunoSEQ multiplex PCR assay. The multiplex PCR relied on a mix of 60 forward primers for TCR Vbeta segments and 13 reverse primers for TCR Jbeta segments. A multiplex PCR assay on genomic DNA amplified the CDR3 region of rearranged TCR beta genes. Amplified TCR beta libraries were sequenced as 87-base-pair reads on the Illumina HiSeq System. Per the source publication's procedure: A later analysis tallied around 82 million unique TCR beta chains across the approximately 670 repertoires, and some 10 million of those chains were shared by two or more donors. To remove PCR and sequencing errors, raw reads were error-corrected and collapsed into unique sequences using a nearest-neighbor algorithm that merged closely related sequences. Alignment of CDR3 sequences to IMGT reference sequences was used to assign V, D and J gene segments. For a sequence to be retained, at least a six-nucleotide match to both a V gene segment and a J gene segment was required. A rearrangement counted as productive if the CDR3 had no stop codons and remained in frame with V and J, and every other rearrangement counted as non-productive. CDR3 was defined by IMGT convention, running from the second conserved V-encoded cysteine to the conserved J-encoded phenylalanine. The earlier analysis of 587 of the donors excluded sequences that lacked an unambiguous match to a single V gene segment. In an earlier analysis of approximately 590 of the donors, a V segment was called functional when productive rearrangements were above 56.7%, and segregating when the standard deviation between donors exceeded 5%. A statistical classification framework was built to diagnose cytomegalovirus status from the catalog of TCR beta chain sequences. A later analysis assigned V and J genes by comparing TCR nucleotide sequences with IMGT/GENE-DB human TR gene sequences. The TCRdist pipeline was used in a later analysis to assign CDR3 sequences and most-parsimonious VDJ recombination scenarios. A later analysis defined each TCR beta chain by its CDR3 amino acid sequence plus V-gene family, and excluded reads lacking a unique V-gene family. As a way to deal with suspected cross-contamination and a sequencing artifact, a later analysis dropped 450 to 600 nucleotide sequences that were highly shared and had low generation probability. In a later analysis, a clonal expansion index was calculated for each public chain from normalized within-repertoire ranks of inferred template counts. Generation probabilities in a later analysis came from a VDJ recombination model fitted to out-of-frame rearrangements, and those results were checked against IGoR. In a later analysis, TCR-TCR, TCR-HLA and TCR-CMV co-occurrence was scored with hypergeometric tests, and a repertoire-size bias correction was applied to TCR pairs. To estimate false discovery rates, a later analysis permuted the HLA or CMV assignments 20 times. A later analysis grouped co-occurring TCRs with DBSCAN, adding TCRdist sequence similarity when clustering within HLA-allele-positive subsets. Repertoires with fewer than 30,000 or more than 120,000 public chains were left out of co-occurrence clustering, as were a handful of repertoires with anomalous nucleotide sharing. TCRdb took over this immuneACCESS table, retaining in-frame rearrangements with V and J assigned. Such tables are incomplete; in checked studies, under half of the missing clones stem from an unresolved V gene, and the remainder is unexplained. V and J calls plus clone size are reproduced from that table; the DNA served to infer D and trimming. A total of tens of thousands of clones appear in this sample, around 76% of them only once. Roughly 0.6% of the sample is held by the ten biggest clonotypes.

The germline V gene specifies SGDLS as CDR1 and YYNGEE as CDR2. Trimming accounts for 0 bases at V and 1 base at J, while the number of junction bases matched to no gene is 2. The CDR3 goes from the cysteine to the phenylalanine over 15 residues. Of all the DNA, just the CDR3 is kept, 45 bases in frame from base 1. The clonotype originates from a man younger than 40 in good health and CMV-seronegative. In this chain, TRBV9 is recombined with TRBJ2-3; TRBD2 aligns with 7 central bases. Input material: PBMCs. This receptor has the CDR3 CASSVGGGGTDTQYF. DNA sequence: TGTGCCAGCAGCGTAGGCGGGGGAGGCACAGATACGCAGTATTTT.